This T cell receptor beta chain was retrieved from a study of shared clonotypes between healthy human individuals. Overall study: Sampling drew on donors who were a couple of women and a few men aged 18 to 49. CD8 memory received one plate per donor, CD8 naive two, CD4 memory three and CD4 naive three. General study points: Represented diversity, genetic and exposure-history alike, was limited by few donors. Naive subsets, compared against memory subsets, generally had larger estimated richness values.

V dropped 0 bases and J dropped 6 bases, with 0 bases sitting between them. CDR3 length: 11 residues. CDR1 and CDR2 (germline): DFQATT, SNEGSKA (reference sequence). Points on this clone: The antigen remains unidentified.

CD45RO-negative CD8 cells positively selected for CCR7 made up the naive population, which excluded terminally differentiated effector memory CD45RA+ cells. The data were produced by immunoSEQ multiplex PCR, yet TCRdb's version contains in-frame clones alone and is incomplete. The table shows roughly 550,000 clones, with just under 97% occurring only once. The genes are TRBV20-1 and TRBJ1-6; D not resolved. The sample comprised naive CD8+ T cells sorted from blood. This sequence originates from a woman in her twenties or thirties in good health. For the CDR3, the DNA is TGCAGTGCTAGAGATAATTCACCCCTCCACTTT. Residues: CSARDNSPLHF.